This T cell receptor (beta chain) is from a study of CD8 T cells in Susac syndrome. Study details: Each patient with Susac syndrome, at the time of blood draw, was therapy-naive, on corticosteroids, or on intravenous immunoglobulin alone.

Trimming left V 1 base short and J 1 base short, with 8 bases between. CDR3 length: 15 residues. FACS enriched CD8+ TEMRA cells, while bulk CD8+ and CD4+ were negatively isolated. When the RNA was reverse transcribed, random hexamers were used with an input of roughly 0.5 to 1 ug. Via MiXCR, TCRdb re-called the immunoSEQ multiplex PCR reads, giving one row per CDR3 protein. The sample includes 110,000 to 150,000 distinct CDR3 sequences, 90% to 96% of them seen just once. The clonotype comes from a human donor with Susac syndrome. The rearrangement uses TRBV12-3 or TRBV12-4 and TRBJ2-1; D is unclear. What was sequenced was CD4+ T cells from PBMCs. The CDR3 coding sequence is TGTGCCAGCAGTTTAGATGCCTCATCCTACAATGAGCAGTTCTTC. Translating it yields CASSLDASSYNEQFF.